Listed here are 26 T cell receptor beta chains from one sample, sequenced in a study of T cell responses to AZD1222 COVID-19 vaccine. Assay: immunoSEQ multiplex PCR; the TCRdb copy retains only in-frame clones and omits some. Here the sample spans around 140,000 clones, around nine tenths being singletons. The sample here was peripheral blood, taken on day 0 of AZD1222 vaccination. The source of these receptors is an adult in good health.

The J gene is TRBJ2-1, the V gene TRBV14, with TRBD2 matching 11 bases. In germline, CDR1 is SGHDN, CDR2 FVKESK. The CDR3 loop spans 18 amino acids. Trimming removed 4 bases from V and 6 bases from J; junction bases left unmatched: 14. The CDR3 spells CASSLLTSLAGGSNEQFF. DNA for the CDR3: TGTGCCAGCAGCCTCCTAACCTCTCTAGCGGGGGGTTCCAATGAGCAGTTCTTC.

The CDR3 region is CASGSSQPQHF. In DNA form, the CDR3 reads TGTGCTAGTGGTTCTTCTCAGCCCCAGCATTTT. The V gene is TRBV12-5, the J gene TRBJ1-5, with D unresolved. The V and J ends lost 4 bases and 6 bases respectively, with 4 bases between them. This CDR3 comprises 11 residues. Germline values: CDR1 LGHNT, CDR2 FRNRAP.

This CDR3 is CASSGGRRNEKLFF. CDR3 in DNA: TGTGCCAGCAGTGGGGGTAGAAGGAATGAAAAACTGTTTTTT. The V gene is TRBV2, the J gene TRBJ1-4; no clear D gene. The CDR3 totals 14 residues. V was cut by 4 bases and J by 5 bases, with 11 bases left in between. The germline CDR1 and CDR2 sequences are SNHLY and FYNNEI.

The J gene is TRBJ1-4, the V gene TRBV25-1, with 7 nucleotides matching TRBD1. The CDR3 loop spans 16 amino acids. The V segment lost 2 bases and the J segment 0 bases; nucleotides outside the gene matches: 3. From germline, CDR1 is MGHDK and CDR2 SYGVNS. The CDR3 coding sequence is TGTGCCAGCAGTGAACGCCAGGGGGCAACTAATGAAAAACTGTTTTTT. Residues: CASSERQGATNEKLFF.

This clone was recorded once. The chain has TRBV30 and TRBJ1-1; D gene unclear. The CDR3 extends over 11 amino acids. V was cut by 3 bases and J by 7 bases, with 9 bases left in between. Germline V gene data show CDR1 as GTSNPN and CDR2 as SVGIG (reference sequence). The DNA for the CDR3 is TGTGCCTGGAGCAATGGAAATGAAGCTTTCTTT. It specifies CAWSNGNEAFF.

CDR3 DNA: TGCGCCAGCAGCGGGGAGGGGGGCCCCTACGAGCAGTACTTC. This codes for CASSGEGGPYEQYF. This chain joins TRBV5-1 and TRBJ2-7, with D perhaps matching TRBD2 (7 bases). Per germline, CDR1 SGHRS and CDR2 YFSETQ. The CDR3 is 14 residues long. V shed 4 bases and J shed 2 bases, with 13 bases lying between them.

The gene calls are TRBV2 and TRBJ1-2, with 9 bases aligning to TRBD1. Per the germline V gene, CDR1 is SNHLY and CDR2 is FYNNEI. Trimming took 5 bases from V and 3 from J; bases not matched to a gene: 4. There are 14 residues in the CDR3. The CDR3 loop reads CASSFRQGDYGYTF. CDR3 bases: TGTGCCAGCAGTTTTCGACAGGGGGACTATGGCTACACCTTC.

V and J are TRBV19 and TRBJ2-7; perhaps TRBD2 as D (6 bases). The CDR3 has 14 residues. Trimming cost V 1 base and J 4 bases, with 11 bases left between them. The V gene's germline CDR1 is LNHDA and CDR2 SQIVND (reference sequence). CDR3 sequence: CASSIGSGTYEQYF. In DNA, the CDR3 is TGTGCCAGTAGTATAGGGTCCGGGACTTACGAGCAGTACTTC.

The rearrangement joins TRBV5-1 to TRBJ1-1; TRBD1 might be the D (5 bases). The CDR3 is made up of 15 amino acids. In germline, CDR1 is SGHRS, CDR2 YFSETQ. V was shortened by 4 bases and J by 5 bases, with 18 bases between the two germline ends. The CDR3 spells CASSPGTPRGTEAFF. The CDR3 DNA is TGCGCCAGCAGCCCAGGGACTCCCCGTGGGACTGAAGCTTTCTTT.

The chain employs TRBV3-1 (or the pseudogene TRBV3-2) and TRBJ2-4, with D possibly TRBD1 on 6 matching bases. Germline CDR1 reads LGHDT; CDR2 reads YNNKEL (reference sequence). The length of the CDR3 is 14 residues. V was trimmed by 4 bases and J by 1 base, leaving 8 bases between them. The CDR3 sequence is CASSPGVAKNIQYF. In nucleotides, the CDR3 is TGTGCCAGCAGCCCAGGGGTGGCCAAAAACATTCAGTACTTC.

This clone showed up just a few times. The chain couples TRBV6-5 to TRBJ2-2; the match to TRBD2 covers 7 bases. V gave up 4 bases and J gave up 10 bases; unmatched junction bases: 3. The germline CDR1 and CDR2 sequences are MNHEY and SVGAGI. This CDR3 has 12 amino acids. CDR3 nucleotide sequence: TGTGCCAGCAGTTGGGGGGGTAAGGAGCTGTTTTTT. This encodes CASSWGGKELFF.

The rearrangement links TRBV7-8 to TRBJ1-1, with TRBD1 as a possible D gene (5 bases). With 3 bases removed from V and 4 bases from J, the gap between germline ends came to 12 bases. CDR1 is SGHVS, CDR2 FQNEAQ, per germline. There are 14 residues in the CDR3. The CDR3 is CASSLSRDLTEAFF. CDR3 sequence (DNA): TGTGCCAGCAGCTTGAGCCGGGACCTCACTGAAGCTTTCTTT.

The rearrangement links TRBV7-8 to TRBJ1-3; the D is unclear. Trimming stripped 0 bases from V and 3 bases from J, with 9 bases between. The V gene's germline CDR1 is SGHVS and CDR2 FQNEAQ. The CDR3 has 15 amino acids. The CDR3 sequence: CASSLAGGIGNTIYF. CDR3 sequence (DNA): TGTGCCAGCAGCTTAGCTGGCGGGATTGGAAACACCATATATTTT.

In its sample, this clone was seen once. This chain links TRBV11-2 with TRBJ1-5, with D uncertain. V was clipped by 1 base and J by 5 bases, with 6 bases between them. The CDR3 contains 13 residues. Germline CDR1 SGHAT, CDR2 FQNNGV. CDR3 in DNA: TGTGCCAGCAGCTTAGGAGGGTATCAGCCCCAGCATTTT. This encodes CASSLGGYQPQHF. The whole variable domain, filled in from reference TRBV11-2 and TRBJ1-5, reads EAGVAQSPRYKIIEKRQSVAFWCNPISGHATLYWYQQILGQGPKLLIQFQNNGVVDDSQLPKDRFSAERLKGVDSTLKIQPAKLEDSAVYLCASSLGGYQPQHFGDGTRLSIL.

The chain is built from TRBV3-1 (or the pseudogene TRBV3-2) and TRBJ2-5, with a weak D call TRBD2 (6 bases). V lost 1 base and J lost 7, with 13 bases in between. The germline V gene has CDR1 LGHDT and CDR2 YNNKEL (reference sequence). The CDR3 has 14 residues. The chain's CDR3 is CASSQVGEVGTQYF. The CDR3 coding sequence is TGTGCCAGCAGCCAAGTTGGGGAGGTGGGGACCCAGTACTTC.

The chain recombines TRBV20-1 with TRBJ1-2; D call uncertain. The CDR3 loop spans 11 amino acids. Germline assignment: CDR1 DFQATT and CDR2 SNEGSKA (reference sequence). The CDR3 DNA reads as TGCGGGTACTCATGGAGGGATGGCTACACCTTC. This encodes CGYSWRDGYTF.

The V gene is TRBV15, the J gene TRBJ1-2; tentatively, D is TRBD1 (6 bases). Germline lookup yields CDR1 LNHNV and CDR2 YYDKDF (reference sequence). Trimming took off 3 bases at V and 1 base at J, with 9 bases between the two ends. The CDR3 length is 14 residues. CDR3 loop: CATSRDRNNYGYTF. The CDR3 DNA is TGTGCCACCAGCAGGGACAGAAATAACTATGGCTACACCTTC.

The CDR3 bases are TGTGCCAGCAGCTTATCGGGACCGCGGAGGGAAGGGCCCCAGCATTTT. Translated: CASSLSGPRREGPQHF. The chain employs TRBV5-8 and TRBJ1-5; possibly TRBD1 for D (5 bases). The CDR3 covers 16 residues. CDR1 is SGHTS, CDR2 YDEGEE, per germline. V lost 2 bases to trimming and J lost 9 bases, with 21 bases between them. Drawing the rest from reference TRBV5-8 and TRBJ1-5, the complete variable domain is EAGVTQSPTHLIKTRGQQATLRCSPISGHTSVYWYQQALGLGLQFLLWYDEGEERNRGNFPPRFSGRQFPNYSSELNVNALELEDSALYLCASSLSGPRREGPQHFGDGTRLSIL.

The chain has TRBV10-3 and TRBJ1-2; D perhaps matches TRBD1 (6 bases). CDR1 and CDR2 from the germline V gene are ENHRY and SYGVKD. This CDR3 has 14 amino acids. Trimming removed 7 bases at V and 4 bases at J, with 16 bases between. The CDR3 protein is CAINDGGRGYGYTF. The CDR3 bases are TGTGCCATCAATGATGGGGGGCGAGGCTATGGCTACACCTTC.

V is TRBV19 and J is TRBJ1-1; D perhaps matches TRBD1 (6 bases). Germline loops: CDR1 LNHDA, CDR2 SQIVND (reference sequence). Trimming cost V 7 bases and J 5 bases, with 20 bases left between them. The CDR3 is made up of 15 amino acids. The CDR3 protein is CASTHTGGRGTEAFF. CDR3 DNA sequence: TGTGCCAGTACTCACACCGGGGGGCGCGGGACTGAAGCTTTCTTT.

The genes are TRBV15 and TRBJ2-1, with D perhaps matching TRBD1 (6 bases). The CDR3 is 15 amino acids. The V gene's germline CDR1 is LNHNV and CDR2 YYDKDF (reference sequence). V lost 4 bases and J 5 bases, leaving 15 bases between the germline ends. The CDR3 DNA is TGTGCCACCAGCACAATCTCGACAGGTAACAATGAGCAGTTCTTC. This codes for CATSTISTGNNEQFF.

The chain couples TRBV5-5 to TRBJ1-6; 8 positions match TRBD1. Per germline, CDR1 SGHKS and CDR2 YYEKEE (reference sequence). The junction had 7 bases not matched to a gene; V was cut back by 5 bases and J by 6 bases. The CDR3 covers 15 residues. This CDR3 is CASSQTGQGNSPLHF. In DNA, the CDR3 is TGTGCCAGCAGTCAAACTGGACAGGGTAATTCACCCCTCCACTTT. The full variable domain, with the rest looked up from reference TRBV5-5 and TRBJ1-6, is DAGVTQSPTHLIKTRGQQVTLRCSPISGHKSVSWYQQVLGQGPQFIFQYYEKEERGRGNFPDRFSARQFPNYSSELNVNALLLGDSALYLCASSQTGQGNSPLHFGNGTRLTVT.

V gene TRBV4-1 combines with J gene TRBJ1-4, with 9 bases lining up with TRBD1. Germline values: CDR1 MGHRA, CDR2 YSYEKL. V gave up 0 bases and J gave up 8 bases; unmatched junction bases: 10. The CDR3 totals 17 residues. CDR3 residues: CASSQEMDRGRFEKLFF. In DNA form, the CDR3 reads TGCGCCAGCAGCCAAGAAATGGACAGGGGAAGGTTCGAAAAACTGTTTTTT.

The rearrangement joins TRBV7-3 to TRBJ1-2; weak D call: TRBD1 (6 bases). Germline V gene sequence: CDR1 SGHTA, CDR2 FQGTGA. The CDR3 is made up of 14 amino acids. V was trimmed by 4 bases and J by 7 bases, leaving 16 bases between them. The CDR3 sequence is CASSSGGAGSGYTF. DNA of the CDR3: TGTGCCAGCAGCTCCGGGGGCGCGGGGAGTGGCTACACCTTC.

The V call is TRBV19, the J call TRBJ2-3; D may be TRBD1 (5 bases). Trimming shortened V by 5 bases and J by 2 bases, and 14 bases separated the two germline ends. Germline lookup yields CDR1 LNHDA and CDR2 SQIVND (reference sequence). The CDR3 is 15 amino acids. The CDR3: CASSARQYATDTQYF. Here the CDR3 DNA reads TGTGCCAGTAGTGCCCGACAGTACGCCACAGATACGCAGTATTTT.

The chain is built from TRBV6-5 and TRBJ2-3; possible D gene TRBD1, 6 bases. Germline V gene data show CDR1 as MNHEY and CDR2 as SVGAGI. Trimming shortened V by 5 bases and J by 4 bases, and 13 bases separated the two germline ends. The CDR3 has 14 amino acids. As DNA, the CDR3 is TGTGCCAGCAGTAAACAGGGATCTTCAGATACGCAGTATTTT. Protein product: CASSKQGSSDTQYF.